This T cell receptor beta chain is from a study of blood T cell repertoires in COVID-19. As for the study in general: PBMCs, B-cell-depleted T cells, or T cells were the source of the cDNA or gDNA that made up the material.

Authors' methods: Counts of nucleated cells, estimated from reference gene primer amplification, were obtained. Clones were sequenced by immunoSEQ multiplex PCR, and TCRdb holds only the in-frame ones, with some missing. V, J and clone size were drawn from that table, and D and trimming were deduced from the DNA. Here the sample spans some 240,000 clones, around 83% being singletons. Germline V gives CDR1 MNHNS, CDR2 SASEGT. This CDR3 is 16 amino acids long. Trimming at V came to 0 bases and at J to 7 bases, leaving 4 bases not matched to a gene. The chain links TRBV6-1 to TRBJ2-1; 12 bases match TRBD1. Sequenced: peripheral blood. The source of this sequence is a woman in her forties who had recovered from COVID-19. For the CDR3, the DNA is TGTGCCAGCAGTGAAGCCCCGGGACAGGGGGCAAATGAGCAGTTCTTC. Translating gives CASSEAPGQGANEQFF.